This is a list of T cell receptor beta chains from one sample in a study of CD8 T cells in Susac syndrome. TCRdb itself ran the immunoSEQ multiplex PCR reads through MiXCR, one entry per CDR3 protein. The sample yields about 430,000 distinct CDR3 sequences, 85% seen once. The sample was CD8+ T cells from PBMCs. The receptors shown here come from a human donor with multiple sclerosis. Each CDR3 is given with its conserved first and last residue. D genes are given only for firm matches. Size is stated for part of the rows, as once, few or many counts, or as a class when the clone is expanded.

abundance	v_gene	j_gene	d_gene	CDR3aa	CDR3nt
-	TRBV4-2	TRBJ1-1	TRBD1	CASSPPAAGGGTEAFF	TGTGCCAGCAGCCCCCCTGCGGCAGGGGGGGGCACTGAAGCTTTCTTT
-	TRBV28	TRBJ2-7	-	CASSLSTTSRTYEQYF	TGTGCCAGCAGTTTATCCACGACTAGTCGAACCTACGAGCAGTACTTC
few	TRBV6-5	TRBJ2-7	-	CASSYPGSYEQYF	TGTGCCAGCAGTTACCCCGGAAGCTACGAGCAGTACTTC
-	TRBV7-9	TRBJ1-3	-	CASQGLPVSGNTIYF	TGTGCCAGCCAGGGTCTCCCTGTGAGTGGAAACACCATATATTTT
-	TRBV5-1	TRBJ2-5	-	CASSSELGVQETQYF	TGCGCCAGCAGCTCTGAACTGGGAGTACAAGAGACCCAGTACTTC
-	TRBV28	TRBJ2-1	TRBD2	CASRLAGVGYEQFF	TGTGCCAGCCGACTAGCGGGAGTAGGGTATGAGCAGTTCTTC
-	TRBV28	TRBJ2-5	TRBD2	CAGAGGLQETQYF	TGTGCGGGTGCGGGAGGGTTACAAGAGACCCAGTACTTC
-	TRBV7-9	TRBJ2-3	TRBD2	CASSLAPAGADTQYF	TGTGCCAGCAGCTTAGCCCCGGCGGGGGCAGATACGCAGTATTTT
once	TRBV7-6	TRBJ2-2	-	CASSLFHLGELFF	TGTGCCAGCAGCTTATTTCATCTCGGGGAGCTGTTTTTT
-	TRBV28	TRBJ1-1	-	CASSHSRGQLANTEAFF	TGTGCCAGCAGTCACTCCCGAGGACAGCTAGCGAACACTGAAGCTTTCTTT
once	TRBV6-6	TRBJ2-7	-	CASSYSTGEVREQYF	TGTGCCAGCAGTTACTCGACGGGGGAAGTACGCGAGCAGTACTTC
-	TRBV19	TRBJ1-5	-	CASSEDFSNQPQHF	TGTGCCAGTAGCGAAGATTTTAGCAATCAGCCCCAGCATTTT
-	TRBV5-1	TRBJ2-1	-	CASSLGGDAYNEQFF	TGCGCCAGCAGCTTGGGAGGGGACGCTTACAATGAGCAGTTCTTC
few	TRBV11-2	TRBJ2-1	-	CASSLHGGYNEQFF	TGTGCCAGCAGCTTACACGGGGGCTACAATGAGCAGTTCTTC
-	TRBV9	TRBJ1-2	-	CASSVPLSSSYYGYTF	TGTGCCAGCAGCGTACCCCTATCGTCTTCCTACTATGGCTACACCTTC
once	TRBV5-1	TRBJ2-2	-	CASSLGTANVGELFF	TGCGCCAGCAGCTTGGGCACAGCGAACGTCGGGGAGCTGTTTTTT
-	TRBV4-1	TRBJ1-5	-	CASSGQGWANQPQHF	TGCGCCAGCAGCGGTCAGGGGTGGGCTAATCAGCCCCAGCATTTT
-	TRBV19	TRBJ1-1	-	CASSIAGTGTEAFF	TGTGCCAGTAGTATAGCTGGGACGGGCACTGAAGCTTTCTTT
-	TRBV20-1	TRBJ2-7	-	CSARDLQDSSYEQYF	TGCAGTGCTAGAGATCTTCAGGACTCCTCCTACGAGCAGTACTTC
-	TRBV11-2	TRBJ2-3	-	CASSKGVESTDTQCF	TGTGCCAGCAGCAAAGGGGTCGAGAGCACAGATACGCAGTGTTTT
-	TRBV12-3/TRBV12-4	TRBJ2-3	TRBD2	CASSFGTTSDTQYF	TGTGCCAGCAGTTTTGGGACTACTTCCGATACGCAGTATTTT
-	TRBV4-1	TRBJ2-5	-	CASSPAGVIETQYF	TGCGCCAGCAGTCCTGCTGGGGTCATAGAGACCCAGTACTTC
-	TRBV27	TRBJ1-5	-	CASSLFGDDMGNQPQHF	TGTGCCAGCAGTTTATTCGGCGACGATATGGGCAATCAGCCCCAGCATTTT
-	TRBV5-6	TRBJ1-1	-	CASSWSQGTEAFF	TGTGCCAGCAGCTGGTCCCAGGGGACTGAAGCTTTCTTT
-	TRBV19	TRBJ2-7	TRBD1	CASSIPGTGIYEQYF	TGTGCCAGTAGTATCCCCGGGACAGGGATCTACGAGCAGTACTTC